Presented here are 29 T cell receptor beta chains from one specimen sequenced in a study of blood T cell repertoires in COVID-19. Assay used: immunoSEQ multiplex PCR; TCRdb lists only in-frame clones, some missing. The sample lists 70,000 or so clones; 90% were seen once. What was sequenced was peripheral blood. These TCRs come from a young woman with acute or convalescent COVID-19.

V is TRBV5-1 and J is TRBJ1-1, with a possible D match to TRBD1 (6 bases). The CDR3 is 14 residues long. CDR1 is SGHRS and CDR2 is YFSETQ in the germline V gene. The ends were cut back, 1 base at V and 4 bases at J, with 11 bases in the middle. CDR3 nucleotides: TGCGCCAGCAGCTTGTGGGGGCTCGGCACTGAAGCTTTCTTT. This encodes CASSLWGLGTEAFF.

The V gene is TRBV2, the J gene TRBJ1-4; D unresolved. Germline CDR1 and CDR2: SNHLY and FYNNEI. V was trimmed by 6 bases and J by 5 bases, leaving 10 bases between them. CDR3 length equals 13 residues. CDR3: CASRTEKNEKLFF. CDR3 coding DNA: TGTGCCAGCAGAACAGAGAAGAATGAAAAACTGTTTTTT.

V is TRBV11-3 and J is TRBJ1-5; the match to TRBD1 covers 7 bases. The ends lost 5 bases at V and 6 bases at J; junction bases unmatched: 22. The CDR3 contains 19 residues. Germline V gene lookup returns CDR1 SGHNT and CDR2 YENEEA. Here the CDR3 reads CASSPHRGLLKMPPQPQHF. CDR3 bases: TGTGCCAGCAGCCCACACAGGGGCCTACTTAAAATGCCACCTCAGCCCCAGCATTTT.

The chain combines TRBV7-9 with TRBJ2-3; D not certain. The CDR3 spans 14 residues. Trimming took 1 base from V and 2 from J, leaving 7 bases between them. Germline V lookup: CDR1 SEHNR, CDR2 FQNEAQ (reference sequence). The CDR3 nucleotides read TGTGCCAGCAGCTTAGTTGACATCACAGATACGCAGTATTTT. It yields the protein CASSLVDITDTQYF.

The chain links TRBV6-1 to TRBJ1-1; D gene ambiguous. Germline CDR1 and CDR2: MNHNS and SASEGT. The ends were cut back, 3 bases at V and 2 bases at J, with 13 bases in the middle. The CDR3 length is 15 residues. The CDR3 DNA is TGTGCCAGCAGTGACCCCCCCCGTTCTAACACTGAAGCTTTCTTT. It translates to CASSDPPRSNTEAFF.

The chain has TRBV5-1 and TRBJ1-6; perhaps TRBD1 as D (6 bases). The V gene lost 3 bases and the J gene lost 5 bases, with 15 bases spanning the gap. The CDR3 length is 16 residues. Germline V lookup: CDR1 SGHRS, CDR2 YFSETQ. CDR3 region: CASSSNSGQDNSPLHF. The CDR3 nucleotides are TGCGCCAGCAGCTCAAACTCGGGACAAGATAATTCACCCCTCCACTTT.

CDR3 in amino acids: CSATGQMNTEAFF. In DNA, the CDR3 is TGCAGCGCTACGGGACAGATGAACACTGAAGCTTTCTTT. The genes are TRBV29-1 and TRBJ1-1; 7 nucleotides align to TRBD1. The CDR3 runs to 13 residues. Trimming cost V 7 bases and J 0 bases; bases outside gene matches: 5. CDR1 and CDR2 from the germline V gene are SQVTM and ANQGSEA.

V usage is TRBV6-5 and J usage is TRBJ2-5, with D uncertain. Trimming removed 3 bases at V and 9 bases at J, with 14 bases between. The CDR3 sequence is 13 residues long. The germline V gene has CDR1 MNHEY and CDR2 SVGAGI. As DNA, the CDR3 is TGTGCCAGCAGTTATCCCGTGGGCTACTCCCAGTACTTC. Its protein is CASSYPVGYSQYF.

The chain links TRBV6-2 or TRBV6-3 to TRBJ2-5, with D unclear. CDR1 is MNHEY, CDR2 SVGEGT, per germline. Trimming pared 2 bases from V and 2 bases from J, leaving 9 bases between. The CDR3 loop spans 14 amino acids. In nucleotides, the CDR3 is TGTGCCAGCAGTTACCTGGCAGTACAAGAGACCCAGTACTTC. Protein product: CASSYLAVQETQYF.

This clone was observed once. The rearrangement links TRBV5-5 to TRBJ1-1; D gene uncertain. The CDR3 covers 16 residues. Germline CDR1 reads SGHKS; CDR2 reads YYEKEE (reference sequence). Trimming pared 0 bases from V and 6 bases from J, leaving 18 bases between. The CDR3 sequence is CASSLAVVTTRAEAFF. In nucleotides, the CDR3 is TGTGCCAGCAGCTTGGCCGTTGTCACAACGAGGGCTGAAGCTTTCTTT.

The chain links TRBV10-3 to TRBJ1-5; 7 bases fit TRBD1. This CDR3 is 13 amino acids long. The germline CDR1 and CDR2 sequences are ENHRY and SYGVKD. With V trimmed by 4 bases and J by 5 bases, 2 bases remained unmatched. The DNA of the CDR3 is TGTGCCATCAGTGGAGGGGGCCATCAGCCCCAGCATTTT. Its translation: CAISGGGHQPQHF.

This chain uses TRBV7-9 with TRBJ2-7; TRBD2 matches at 10 bases. Germline V gives CDR1 SEHNR, CDR2 FQNEAQ (reference sequence). Trimming removed 4 bases from V and 2 bases from J; junction bases left unmatched: 2. This CDR3 comprises 14 residues. The CDR3 here is CASSSGLAAYEQYF. The DNA for the CDR3 is TGTGCCAGCAGCTCAGGACTAGCGGCCTACGAGCAGTACTTC.

This clone was recorded only once. This chain links TRBV19 with TRBJ1-1, with a tentative D call TRBD1 (6 bases). Trimming removed 4 bases at V and 6 bases at J, with 18 bases between. The CDR3 is 15 amino acids. Looked up from germline, CDR1 is LNHDA and CDR2 is SQIVND (reference sequence). The CDR3 DNA sequence: TGTGCCAGTAGTACACACCGGGACATGGGGGCTGAAGCTTTCTTT. Translating gives CASSTHRDMGAEAFF.

This chain joins TRBV30 and TRBJ1-4, with 7 positions matching TRBD1. Germline CDR1 and CDR2: GTSNPN and SVGIG (reference sequence). The junction had 16 bases not matched to a gene; V was cut back by 2 bases and J by 7 bases. The CDR3 totals 17 residues. CDR3 loop: CAWSLGTGALASEKLFF. CDR3 coding DNA: TGTGCCTGGAGTCTAGGAACAGGGGCCCTCGCGTCTGAAAAACTGTTTTTT.

The V call is TRBV7-9, the J call TRBJ2-1; D might be TRBD2 (6 bases). CDR1 and CDR2 (germline): SEHNR, FQNEAQ (reference sequence). The CDR3 runs 18 residues. V shed 0 bases and J shed 4 bases, with 19 bases lying between them. The CDR3 loop reads CASSLARGLGGDYNEQFF. The CDR3, as DNA: TGTGCCAGCAGCTTAGCCCGCGGGTTGGGCGGGGATTACAATGAGCAGTTCTTC.

CDR3 amino acids: CASSYEQGTEAFF. CDR3 DNA: TGCGCCAGCAGCTATGAACAGGGCACTGAAGCTTTCTTT. V and J are TRBV4-1 and TRBJ1-1, with D tentatively TRBD1 (6 bases). The ends were cut back, 5 bases at V and 4 bases at J, with 11 bases in the middle. Germline CDR1 MGHRA, CDR2 YSYEKL. This CDR3 is 13 amino acids long.

This clone was seen only once. The rearrangement links TRBV5-6 to TRBJ2-4; D not certain. This CDR3 region has 13 residues. Trimming pared 0 bases from V and 6 bases from J, leaving 7 bases between. Germline CDR1 reads SGHDT; CDR2 reads YYEEEE. DNA of the CDR3: TGTGCCAGCAGCTTGGCCGGTAGAAACATTCAGTACTTC. This gives the protein CASSLAGRNIQYF.

The V call is TRBV7-8, the J call TRBJ2-2; 7 nucleotides agree with TRBD1. This CDR3 has 15 residues. V gave up 1 base and J gave up 2 bases; unmatched junction bases: 1. Germline V gene lookup returns CDR1 SGHVS and CDR2 FQNEAQ. The CDR3 nucleotides read TGTGCCAGCAGCTTAGGGGACAGAAACACCGGGGAGCTGTTTTTT. Translation gives CASSLGDRNTGELFF. Combining the CDR3 with reference TRBV7-8 and TRBJ2-2 gives the whole variable domain GAGVSQSPRYKVAKRGQDVALRCDPISGHVSLFWYQQALGQGPEFLTYFQNEAQLDKSGLPSDRFFAERPEGSVSTLKIQRTQQEDSAVYLCASSLGDRNTGELFFGEGSRLTVL.

V usage is TRBV6-6 and J usage is TRBJ1-2, with D uncertain. Germline V lookup: CDR1 MNHNY, CDR2 SVGAGI (reference sequence). V was shortened by 8 bases and J by 5 bases, with 9 bases between the two germline ends. This CDR3 contains 11 residues. The CDR3 region has the DNA TGTGCCAGCGCAGGCATATATGGCTACACCTTC. Residues: CASAGIYGYTF.

This sequence joins TRBV16 and TRBJ2-7; TRBD1 aligns across 7 bases. CDR1 KGHSY and CDR2 FQNENV come from the germline V gene. V dropped 6 bases and J dropped 6; count of bases not matched to a gene: 5. The CDR3 extends over 12 amino acids. This CDR3 reads CASSRQGAEQYF. CDR3 sequence (DNA): TGTGCCAGCAGTCGACAGGGTGCCGAGCAGTACTTC. Full variable domain (missing parts from reference TRBV16 and TRBJ2-7): GEEVAQTPKHLVRGEGQKAKLYCAPIKGHSYVFWYQQVLKNEFKFLISFQNENVFDETGMPKERFSAKCLPNSPCSLEIQATKLEDSAVYFCASSRQGAEQYFGPGTRLTVT.

V usage is TRBV10-2 and J usage is TRBJ1-1; D is possibly TRBD1 (6 bases). Germline V CDR1 and CDR2: WSHSY, SAAADI. V was pared by 2 bases and J by 5 bases, with 12 bases between. This CDR3 is 14 amino acids long. The CDR3 here is CASSEQGRGTEAFF. The CDR3 bases are TGCGCCAGCAGTGAGCAGGGGAGAGGAACTGAAGCTTTCTTT.

The J gene is TRBJ2-6, the V gene TRBV9; D is unclear. The V gene's germline CDR1 is SGDLS and CDR2 YYNGEE. The CDR3 is 16 amino acids. With 4 bases removed from V and 0 bases from J, the gap between germline ends came to 11 bases. DNA of the CDR3: TGTGCCAGCAGCACCCCAGGAAACTCTGGGGCCAACGTCCTGACTTTC. This sequence encodes CASSTPGNSGANVLTF.

This chain connects TRBV13 to TRBJ2-5; D possibly corresponds to TRBD2 (6 bases). Trimming took 5 bases from V and 4 from J, leaving 11 bases between them. Germline lookup yields CDR1 PRHDT and CDR2 FYEKMQ (reference sequence). The CDR3 has 13 residues. The CDR3 DNA sequence: TGTGCCAGCAGCCTAGCGAGAGGAGAGACCCAGTACTTC. Protein sequence: CASSLARGETQYF.

Comments on this clone: The germline gene is not matched at one end of the junction; a read error may be the cause. This chain connects TRBV7-2 to TRBJ2-4, with D possibly TRBD1 on 5 matching bases. Looked up from germline, CDR1 is SGHTA and CDR2 is FQGNSA. The CDR3 consists of 12 residues. CDR3 protein: CASSPRWAGPNF. CDR3 nucleotides: TGTGCCAGCAGCCCGAGGTGGGCAGGGCCGAACTTC.

CDR3 bases: TGTGCCTGGAGGGCTCCGGGAGGCGGCAGGGACTACGAGCAGTACTTC. This codes for CAWRAPGGGRDYEQYF. The chain employs TRBV30 and TRBJ2-7; 7 bases align to TRBD2. Germline lookup yields CDR1 GTSNPN and CDR2 SVGIG (reference sequence). The CDR3 consists of 16 residues. Trimming removed 3 bases from V and 3 bases from J; junction bases left unmatched: 14.

This clone was counted only a few times. The chain carries TRBV30 and TRBJ1-4, with TRBD1 as a possible D gene (6 bases). Trimming cost V 4 bases and J 7 bases, with 16 bases left between them. Germline V gene data show CDR1 as GTSNPN and CDR2 as SVGIG (reference sequence). There are 14 residues in the CDR3. The CDR3 spells CAWTEQGRGEKLFF. The CDR3 DNA reads TGTGCCTGGACCGAACAGGGACGGGGTGAAAAACTGTTTTTT.

The genes are TRBV10-2 and TRBJ1-1, with 11 bases lining up with TRBD1. After removal of 10 bases from V and 9 bases from J, the junction contained 7 bases not matched to a gene. This CDR3 spans 12 amino acids. Germline V gene sequence: CDR1 WSHSY, CDR2 SAAADI. The CDR3 bases are TGCGCCACCGGGACAGGGGGAGAGAAAGCTTTCTTT. Translating it yields CATGTGGEKAFF.

The chain combines TRBV30 with TRBJ1-1, with no clear D. In germline, CDR1 is GTSNPN, CDR2 SVGIG (reference sequence). The CDR3 has 12 residues. Trimming cost V 2 bases and J 5 bases, with 9 bases left between them. The CDR3 region is CAWSNPLTEAFF. CDR3 sequence (DNA): TGTGCCTGGAGTAATCCGTTAACTGAAGCTTTCTTT.

The chain links TRBV25-1 to TRBJ2-3; 8 bases are shared with TRBD1. Germline-derived CDR1 and CDR2 are MGHDK and SYGVNS. This CDR3 has 15 residues. The ends lost 6 bases at V and 3 bases at J; junction bases unmatched: 8. The CDR3 nucleotides read TGTGCCAGCAGCGACAGGGGTAGTCGGACAGATACGCAGTATTTT. It translates to CASSDRGSRTDTQYF.